This T cell receptor beta chain was obtained from a study of graft-versus-host responses after intestinal transplantation. Study-level background: Recipients had multivisceral, liver-intestinal, or isolated intestinal transplants. All recipients were given anti-thymocyte globulin induction, and tacrolimus and steroids were then administered for around three years. The study, taken as a whole, reports: In recipient marrow, GvH clones were found, and some appeared first in ileum or blood. Early post-transplant declines in HvG were associated with peak levels of circulating GvH clones.

Some clones are missing from TCRdb's copy, which holds only in-frame ones; the method was immunoSEQ multiplex PCR. This sample has 90,000 to 130,000 clones, with around 94% found just once. V lost 5 bases and J 13 bases, leaving 15 bases between the germline ends. The germline V gene encodes CDR1 DFQATT and CDR2 SNEGSKA (reference sequence). The CDR3 has 11 amino acids. Note on this clone: What it binds is not known.

The chain joins TRBV20-1 to TRBJ1-5; D perhaps matches TRBD1 (6 bases). The sequenced sample was unstimulated CD4+ T cells sorted from spleen or lymph node cells, obtained before transplant. The TCR was taken from a human donor who was the organ donor for an intestinal transplant. CDR3 residues: CSASTGGEQHF. The CDR3 bases are TGCAGTGCTTCGACAGGCGGTGAACAGCATTTT.